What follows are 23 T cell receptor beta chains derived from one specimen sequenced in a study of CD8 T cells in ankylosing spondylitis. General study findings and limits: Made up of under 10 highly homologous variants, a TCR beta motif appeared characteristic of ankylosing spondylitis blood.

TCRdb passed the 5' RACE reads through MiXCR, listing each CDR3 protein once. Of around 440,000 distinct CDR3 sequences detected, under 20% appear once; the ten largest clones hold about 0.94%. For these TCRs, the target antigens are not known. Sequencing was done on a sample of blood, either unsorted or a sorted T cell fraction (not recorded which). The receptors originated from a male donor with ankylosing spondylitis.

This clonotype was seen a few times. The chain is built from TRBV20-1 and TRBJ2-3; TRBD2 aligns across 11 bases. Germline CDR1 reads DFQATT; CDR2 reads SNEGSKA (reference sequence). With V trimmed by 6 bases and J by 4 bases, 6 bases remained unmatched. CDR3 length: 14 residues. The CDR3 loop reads CSAIAGGRADTQYF. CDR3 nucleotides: TGCAGTGCAATAGCGGGGGGGCGTGCAGATACGCAGTATTTT.

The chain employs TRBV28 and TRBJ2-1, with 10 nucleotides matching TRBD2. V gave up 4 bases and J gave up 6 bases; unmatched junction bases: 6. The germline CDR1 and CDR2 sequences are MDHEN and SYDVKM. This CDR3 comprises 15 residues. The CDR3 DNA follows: TGTGCCAGCAGTTCCGTAGCGGGAGGCGTCAATGAGCAGTTCTTC. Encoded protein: CASSSVAGGVNEQFF.

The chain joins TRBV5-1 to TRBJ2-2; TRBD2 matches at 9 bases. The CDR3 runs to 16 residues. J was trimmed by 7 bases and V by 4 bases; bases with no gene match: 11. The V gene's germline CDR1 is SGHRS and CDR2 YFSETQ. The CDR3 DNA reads TGCGCCAGCAGCACCCCCGGGACTAGCTGGGGCGGGGAGCTGTTTTTT. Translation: CASSTPGTSWGGELFF.

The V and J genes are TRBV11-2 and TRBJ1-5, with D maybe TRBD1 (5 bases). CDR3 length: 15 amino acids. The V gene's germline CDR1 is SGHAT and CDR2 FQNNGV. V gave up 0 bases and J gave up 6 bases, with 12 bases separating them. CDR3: CASSLEGGGGQPQHF. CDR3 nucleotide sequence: TGTGCCAGCAGCTTAGAAGGCGGTGGGGGTCAGCCCCAGCATTTT. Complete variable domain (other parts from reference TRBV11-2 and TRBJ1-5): EAGVAQSPRYKIIEKRQSVAFWCNPISGHATLYWYQQILGQGPKLLIQFQNNGVVDDSQLPKDRFSAERLKGVDSTLKIQPAKLEDSAVYLCASSLEGGGGQPQHFGDGTRLSIL.

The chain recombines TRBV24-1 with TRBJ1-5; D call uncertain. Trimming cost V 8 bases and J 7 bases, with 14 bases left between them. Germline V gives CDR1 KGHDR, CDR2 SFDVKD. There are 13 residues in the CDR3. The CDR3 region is CATMQSVGQPQHF. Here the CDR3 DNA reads TGTGCCACCATGCAGAGCGTGGGGCAGCCCCAGCATTTT.

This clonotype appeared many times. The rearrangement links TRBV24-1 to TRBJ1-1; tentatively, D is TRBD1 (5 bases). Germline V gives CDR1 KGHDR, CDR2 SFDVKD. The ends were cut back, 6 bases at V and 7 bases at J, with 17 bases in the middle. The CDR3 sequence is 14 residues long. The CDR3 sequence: CATSRGTGRNEAFF. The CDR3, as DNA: TGTGCCACCAGTAGGGGTACCGGGAGGAATGAAGCTTTCTTT.

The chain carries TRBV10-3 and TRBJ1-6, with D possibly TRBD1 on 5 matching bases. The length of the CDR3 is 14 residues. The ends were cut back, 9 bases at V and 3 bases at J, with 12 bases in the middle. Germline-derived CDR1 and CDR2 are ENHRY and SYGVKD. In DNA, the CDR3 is TGTGCCATTAGGGTCGACAGCTATAATTCACCCCTCCACTTT. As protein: CAIRVDSYNSPLHF.

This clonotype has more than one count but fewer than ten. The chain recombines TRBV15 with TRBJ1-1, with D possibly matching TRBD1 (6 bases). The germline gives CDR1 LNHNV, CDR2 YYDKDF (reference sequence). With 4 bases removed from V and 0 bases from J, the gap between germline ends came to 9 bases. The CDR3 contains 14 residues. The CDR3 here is CATSNGDMNTEAFF. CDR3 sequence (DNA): TGTGCCACCAGCAACGGGGACATGAACACTGAAGCTTTCTTT.

Here the CDR3 DNA reads TGTGCCAGTAGTAAAACAGTAGACGTCAATGAGCAGTTCTTC. Its protein is CASSKTVDVNEQFF. The J gene is TRBJ2-1, the V gene TRBV19; D is unclear. Germline values: CDR1 LNHDA, CDR2 SQIVND (reference sequence). V lost 4 bases and J 6 bases, leaving 13 bases between the germline ends. This CDR3 comprises 14 residues. Together with reference TRBV19 and TRBJ2-1, the CDR3 gives the full variable domain: DGGITQSPKYLFRKEGQNVTLSCEQNLNHDAMYWYRQDPGQGLRLIYYSQIVNDFQKGDIAEGYSVSREKKESFPLTVTSAQKNPTAFYLCASSKTVDVNEQFFGPGTRLTVL.

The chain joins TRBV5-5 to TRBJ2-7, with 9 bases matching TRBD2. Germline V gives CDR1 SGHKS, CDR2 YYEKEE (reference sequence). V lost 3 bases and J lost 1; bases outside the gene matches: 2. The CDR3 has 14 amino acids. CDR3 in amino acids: CASSSLAGSYEQYF. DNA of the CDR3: TGTGCCAGCAGCTCTCTAGCGGGGTCCTACGAGCAGTACTTC.

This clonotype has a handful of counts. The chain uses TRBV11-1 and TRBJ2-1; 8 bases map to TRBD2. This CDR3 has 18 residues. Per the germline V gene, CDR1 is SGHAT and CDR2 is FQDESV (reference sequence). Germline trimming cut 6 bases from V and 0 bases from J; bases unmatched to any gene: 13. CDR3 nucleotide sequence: TGTGCCAGCAGGGCTCGGGCTAGCGGGTCCCGCTCCTACAATGAGCAGTTCTTC. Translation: CASRARASGSRSYNEQFF.

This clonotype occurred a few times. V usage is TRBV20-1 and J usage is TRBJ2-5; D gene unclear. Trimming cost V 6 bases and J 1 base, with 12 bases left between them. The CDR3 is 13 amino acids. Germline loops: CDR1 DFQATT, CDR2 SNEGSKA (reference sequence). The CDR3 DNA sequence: TGCAGTGCGCCAATAAAGCCCCAAGAGACCCAGTACTTC. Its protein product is CSAPIKPQETQYF.

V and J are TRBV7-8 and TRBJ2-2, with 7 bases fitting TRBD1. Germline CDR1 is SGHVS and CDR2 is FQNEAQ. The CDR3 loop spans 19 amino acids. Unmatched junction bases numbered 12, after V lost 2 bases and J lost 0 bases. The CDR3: CASSLRVHQGDANTGELFF. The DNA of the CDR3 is TGTGCCAGCAGCTTACGGGTCCATCAGGGGGACGCGAACACCGGGGAGCTGTTTTTT.

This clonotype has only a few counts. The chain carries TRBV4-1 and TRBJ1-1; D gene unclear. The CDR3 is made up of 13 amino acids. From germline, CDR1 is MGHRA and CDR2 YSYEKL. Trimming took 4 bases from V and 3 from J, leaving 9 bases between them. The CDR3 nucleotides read TGCGCCAGCAGCCGCGAGGAGGACACTGAAGCTTTCTTT. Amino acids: CASSREEDTEAFF.

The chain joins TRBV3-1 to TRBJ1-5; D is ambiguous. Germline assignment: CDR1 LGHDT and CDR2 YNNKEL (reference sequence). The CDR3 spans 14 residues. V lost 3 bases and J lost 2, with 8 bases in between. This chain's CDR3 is CASSQGRGNQPQHF. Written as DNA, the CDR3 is TGTGCCAGCAGCCAGGGTCGGGGCAATCAGCCCCAGCATTTT.

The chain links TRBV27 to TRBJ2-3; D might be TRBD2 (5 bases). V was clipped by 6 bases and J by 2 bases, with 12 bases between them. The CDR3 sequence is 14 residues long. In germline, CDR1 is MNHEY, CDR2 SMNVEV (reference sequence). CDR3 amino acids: CASSWTVYTDTQYF. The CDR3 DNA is TGTGCCAGCAGCTGGACTGTTTACACAGATACGCAGTATTTT.

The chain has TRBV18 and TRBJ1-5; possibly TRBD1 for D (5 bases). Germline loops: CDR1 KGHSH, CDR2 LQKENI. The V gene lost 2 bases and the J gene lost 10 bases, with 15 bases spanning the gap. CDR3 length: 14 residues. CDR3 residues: CASSPEMGVGPQHF. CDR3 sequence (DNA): TGTGCCAGCTCACCAGAGATGGGGGTTGGACCCCAGCATTTT.

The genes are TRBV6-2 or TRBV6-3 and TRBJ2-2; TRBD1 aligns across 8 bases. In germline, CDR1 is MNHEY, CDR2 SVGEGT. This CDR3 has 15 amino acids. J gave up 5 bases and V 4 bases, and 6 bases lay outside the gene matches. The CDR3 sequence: CASSWSGGLTGELFF. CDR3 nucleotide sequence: TGTGCCAGCAGTTGGTCAGGGGGCCTTACCGGGGAGCTGTTTTTT.

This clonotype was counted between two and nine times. Written as DNA, the CDR3 is TGCGCCAGCAGCCTATCGGACAGCAAGGCCACTGAAGCTTTCTTT. It is translated as CASSLSDSKATEAFF. The rearrangement uses TRBV5-1 and TRBJ1-1, with D tentatively TRBD1 (6 bases). This CDR3 is built from 15 residues. Per the germline V gene, CDR1 is SGHRS and CDR2 is YFSETQ. The V gene lost 4 bases and the J gene lost 4 bases, with 17 bases spanning the gap.

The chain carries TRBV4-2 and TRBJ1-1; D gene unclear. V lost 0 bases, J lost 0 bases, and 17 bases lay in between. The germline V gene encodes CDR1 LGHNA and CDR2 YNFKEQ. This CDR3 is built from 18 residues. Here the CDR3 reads CASSQDNDILRLNTEAFF. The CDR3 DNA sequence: TGTGCCAGCAGCCAAGATAACGACATCCTACGGCTGAACACTGAAGCTTTCTTT.

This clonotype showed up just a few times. The CDR3 protein is CASSPTGQGSQPQHF. In nucleotides, the CDR3 is TGCGCCAGCAGCCCGACGGGGCAGGGGAGTCAGCCCCAGCATTTT. This chain connects TRBV5-1 to TRBJ1-5; D is perhaps TRBD1 (6 bases). This CDR3 spans 15 amino acids. Germline V gene sequence: CDR1 SGHRS, CDR2 YFSETQ. V lost 4 bases, J lost 6 bases, and 17 bases lay in between.

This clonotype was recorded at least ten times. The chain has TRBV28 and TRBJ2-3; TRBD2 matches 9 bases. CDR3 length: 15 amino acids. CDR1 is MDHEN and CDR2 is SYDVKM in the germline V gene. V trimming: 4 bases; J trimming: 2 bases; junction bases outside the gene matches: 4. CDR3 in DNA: TGTGCCAGCAGTTCAGCGGGAGGCCACACAGATACGCAGTATTTT. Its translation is CASSSAGGHTDTQYF.

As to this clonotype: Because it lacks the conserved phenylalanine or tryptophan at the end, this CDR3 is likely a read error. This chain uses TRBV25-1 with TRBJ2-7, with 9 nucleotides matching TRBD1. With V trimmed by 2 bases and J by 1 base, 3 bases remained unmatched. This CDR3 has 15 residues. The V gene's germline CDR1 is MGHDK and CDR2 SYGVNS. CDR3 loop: CASSEPGTGSYEQYL. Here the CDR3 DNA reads TGTGCCAGCAGTGAACCGGGGACAGGGTCCTACGAGCAGTACTTA.